These 7 T cell receptor beta chains were sequenced from one sample in a study of blood T cells in healthy people across ages. Then a second PCR, running roughly 6 to 11 cycles, was carried out with a sample-barcoded 5' primer and a J-beta primer mix. TCRdb re-called the 5' RACE reads with MiXCR, one entry per CDR3 protein. Among roughly 800,000 distinct CDR3 sequences listed, roughly 64% were seen once. Sequences were obtained from blood. These receptors all come from a man aged 25-45 years in good health.

The J gene is TRBJ2-7, the V gene TRBV10-3; 12 positions agree with TRBD2. This CDR3 region has 16 residues. Germline loops: CDR1 ENHRY, CDR2 SYGVKD. V trimming: 8 bases; J trimming: 0 bases; junction bases outside the gene matches: 8. The CDR3 coding sequence is TGTGCCATCGGTAGGACTAGCGGGACCCCCTCCTACGAGCAGTACTTC. Its protein product is CAIGRTSGTPSYEQYF.

This sequence joins TRBV11-2 and TRBJ2-7; 7 positions match TRBD1. CDR3 length: 13 residues. The ends lost 4 bases at V and 6 bases at J; junction bases unmatched: 6. Germline V gene data show CDR1 as SGHAT and CDR2 as FQNNGV. DNA for the CDR3: TGTGCCAGCAGCTCACAGGGGTCGCTCGAGCAGTACTTC. Translating gives CASSSQGSLEQYF.

CDR3 loop: CATGETQYF. The CDR3 DNA follows: TGTGCCACCGGAGAGACCCAGTACTTC. The chain joins TRBV24-1 to TRBJ2-5; the D is unclear. Germline lookup yields CDR1 KGHDR and CDR2 SFDVKD. This CDR3 has 9 amino acids. Trimming shortened V by 9 bases and J by 4 bases, and 2 bases separated the two germline ends.

A few counts support this clonotype. This chain joins TRBV7-9 and TRBJ2-7, with TRBD1 identical over 8 bases. Germline V gene sequence: CDR1 SEHNR, CDR2 FQNEAQ (reference sequence). V trimming: 4 bases; J trimming: 6 bases; junction bases outside the gene matches: 8. This CDR3 has 14 amino acids. The CDR3 here is CASSSGQGSREQYF. The CDR3 coding sequence is TGTGCCAGCAGCTCCGGACAGGGTTCCCGCGAGCAGTACTTC.

This sequence joins TRBV6-2 or TRBV6-3 and TRBJ2-4, with D unclear. The J call may be wrong; the DNA end is better matched by TRBJ2-7. Germline values: CDR1 MNHEY, CDR2 SVGEGT. This CDR3 has 14 amino acids. The CDR3 loop reads CASSLNADSYEQYF. In DNA form, the CDR3 reads TGTGCCAGCAGCCTCAATGCCGACTCCTACGAGCAGTACTTC.

In the case of this clonotype: The junction departs from germline at one end; a sequencing error may be responsible. Here the CDR3 reads CASSRRGGTDTQYF. Written as DNA, the CDR3 is TGTGCCAGCAGTCGGCGGGGGGGCACTGATACGCAGTATTTT. V gene TRBV6-5 combines with J gene TRBJ2-3; 9 nucleotides agree with TRBD2. The germline gives CDR1 MNHEY, CDR2 SVGAGI. The CDR3 contains 14 residues.

The rearrangement joins TRBV7-3 to TRBJ2-1; D is unclear. The CDR3 contains 13 residues. Germline V gene data show CDR1 as SGHTA and CDR2 as FQGTGA. The V and J ends lost 6 bases and 8 bases respectively, with 14 bases between them. CDR3 nucleotide sequence: TGTGCCAGCAGTCGACTCAGTGGTGATGAGCAGTTCTTC. Translating gives CASSRLSGDEQFF.